Listed below are T cell receptor beta chains from one sample, sequenced in a study of shared clonotypes between healthy human individuals. The protocol was immunoSEQ multiplex PCR, while the TCRdb copy is restricted to in-frame clones and leaves out a portion. The sample shows about 610,000 clones, approximately 96% of them seen only once. Sample: naive CD8+ T cells sorted from blood. Receptor source: a woman younger than 45 in good health. The CDR3 runs from the conserved cysteine through the conserved F or W. The order of the fields is CDR3 length, D gene, J gene, V gene, clone size, CDR3 protein, CDR3 DNA. A D gene is named only where the DNA matches it firmly. Clone size appears in some rows only: once, few, many, or a class for an expanded clone.

len: 15
d_gene: TRBD2
j_gene: TRBJ2-7
v_gene: TRBV29-1
abundance: -
CDR3aa: CSVAVGGLVGYEQYF
CDR3nt: TGCAGCGTTGCGGTAGGGGGACTAGTAGGCTACGAGCAGTACTTC

len: 10
d_gene: -
j_gene: TRBJ2-1
v_gene: TRBV10-2
abundance: once
CDR3aa: CASSDNEQFF
CDR3nt: TGCGCCAGCAGTGATAATGAGCAGTTCTTC

len: 15
d_gene: -
j_gene: TRBJ2-7
v_gene: TRBV9
abundance: -
CDR3aa: CASSVGGLDPYEQYF
CDR3nt: TGTGCCAGCAGCGTAGGGGGACTCGACCCCTACGAGCAGTACTTC

len: 15
d_gene: TRBD2
j_gene: TRBJ2-1
v_gene: TRBV15
abundance: once
CDR3aa: CATSRVGLANNEQFF
CDR3nt: TGTGCCACCAGCAGAGTGGGACTAGCGAACAATGAGCAGTTCTTC

len: 13
d_gene: -
j_gene: TRBJ1-5
v_gene: TRBV4-1
abundance: -
CDR3aa: CASSQVQNQPQHF
CDR3nt: TGCGCCAGCAGCCAAGTTCAAAATCAGCCCCAGCATTTT

len: 13
d_gene: -
j_gene: TRBJ2-2
v_gene: TRBV5-6
abundance: -
CDR3aa: CASSLGLAGELFF
CDR3nt: TGTGCCAGCAGCTTGGGGCTCGCCGGGGAGCTGTTTTTT

len: 14
d_gene: TRBD2
j_gene: TRBJ2-7
v_gene: TRBV10-2
abundance: -
CDR3aa: CASGSTSASYEQYF
CDR3nt: TGCGCCAGCGGCTCAACTAGCGCCTCCTACGAGCAGTACTTC

len: 17
d_gene: -
j_gene: TRBJ2-5
v_gene: TRBV15
abundance: -
CDR3aa: CATSRDSGTGLSETQYF
CDR3nt: TGTGCCACCAGCAGGGACTCCGGAACAGGCCTATCTGAGACCCAGTACTTC

len: 15
d_gene: -
j_gene: TRBJ2-1
v_gene: TRBV6-1
abundance: -
CDR3aa: CASSSRDGIYNEQFF
CDR3nt: TGTGCCAGCAGCTCCCGGGACGGAATATACAATGAGCAGTTCTTC

len: 16
d_gene: -
j_gene: TRBJ1-4
v_gene: TRBV7-6
abundance: once
CDR3aa: CASSLVSAATNEKLFF
CDR3nt: TGTGCCAGCAGCTTAGTCTCGGCTGCAACTAATGAAAAACTGTTTTTT

len: 16
d_gene: TRBD2
j_gene: TRBJ2-1
v_gene: TRBV9
abundance: -
CDR3aa: CASSPSGASSYNEQFF
CDR3nt: TGTGCCAGCAGCCCTAGCGGGGCGAGCTCCTACAATGAGCAGTTCTTC

len: 14
d_gene: -
j_gene: TRBJ1-1
v_gene: TRBV9
abundance: once
CDR3aa: CASSVAGAHTEAFF
CDR3nt: TGTGCCAGCAGCGTAGCGGGGGCCCACACTGAAGCTTTCTTT

len: 16
d_gene: TRBD2
j_gene: TRBJ2-5
v_gene: TRBV13
abundance: -
CDR3aa: CASSTRLAGGRETQYF
CDR3nt: TGTGCCAGCAGCACCCGACTAGCGGGAGGGCGGGAGACCCAGTACTTC

len: 15
d_gene: TRBD1
j_gene: TRBJ2-5
v_gene: TRBV6-5
abundance: -
CDR3aa: CASSVQGWDGETQYF
CDR3nt: TGTGCCAGCAGCGTACAGGGGTGGGATGGAGAGACCCAGTACTTC

len: 14
d_gene: TRBD1
j_gene: TRBJ1-1
v_gene: TRBV19
abundance: -
CDR3aa: CASRETGGDTEAFF
CDR3nt: TGTGCCAGTAGGGAGACAGGGGGAGATACTGAAGCTTTCTTT

len: 14
d_gene: -
j_gene: TRBJ2-7
v_gene: TRBV7-7
abundance: -
CDR3aa: CASSLGGGAYEQYF
CDR3nt: TGTGCCAGCAGCCTGGGCGGGGGCGCATACGAGCAGTACTTC

len: 16
d_gene: -
j_gene: TRBJ2-5
v_gene: TRBV15
abundance: -
CDR3aa: CATSRGQQGTLETQYF
CDR3nt: TGTGCCACCAGCCGAGGACAGCAAGGGACCCTAGAGACCCAGTACTTC

len: 15
d_gene: TRBD2
j_gene: TRBJ2-1
v_gene: TRBV5-1
abundance: -
CDR3aa: CASSSPLAGADEQFF
CDR3nt: TGCGCCAGCAGCTCCCCCCTAGCGGGAGCAGATGAGCAGTTCTTC

len: 14
d_gene: -
j_gene: TRBJ1-5
v_gene: TRBV14
abundance: -
CDR3aa: CASSPHGDGQPQHF
CDR3nt: TGTGCCAGCAGCCCCCACGGAGATGGTCAGCCCCAGCATTTT

len: 12
d_gene: -
j_gene: TRBJ2-7
v_gene: TRBV14
abundance: -
CDR3aa: CASSLTAYEQYF
CDR3nt: TGTGCCAGCAGCCTTACCGCCTACGAGCAGTACTTC

len: 15
d_gene: TRBD2
j_gene: TRBJ2-1
v_gene: TRBV6-1
abundance: -
CDR3aa: CASSGLASGSDEQFF
CDR3nt: TGTGCCAGCAGTGGGCTGGCTAGCGGGAGCGATGAGCAGTTCTTC

len: 15
d_gene: TRBD2
j_gene: TRBJ2-3
v_gene: TRBV13
abundance: -
CDR3aa: CASTPGTSYTDTQYF
CDR3nt: TGTGCCAGCACTCCCGGGACTAGTTACACAGATACGCAGTATTTT

len: 13
d_gene: -
j_gene: TRBJ1-1
v_gene: TRBV9
abundance: -
CDR3aa: CASSVGWDTEAFF
CDR3nt: TGTGCCAGCAGCGTCGGGTGGGACACTGAAGCTTTCTTT

len: 15
d_gene: -
j_gene: TRBJ1-5
v_gene: TRBV7-8
abundance: -
CDR3aa: CASSPLSGSGQPQHF
CDR3nt: TGTGCCAGCAGCCCTCTGTCCGGGTCCGGTCAGCCCCAGCATTTT

len: 14
d_gene: -
j_gene: TRBJ2-4
v_gene: TRBV27
abundance: -
CDR3aa: CASSAGSGKNIQYF
CDR3nt: TGTGCCAGCAGTGCAGGGTCCGGCAAAAACATTCAGTACTTC

len: 16
d_gene: -
j_gene: TRBJ1-1
v_gene: TRBV27
abundance: few
CDR3aa: CASSWGGGLLNTEAFF
CDR3nt: TGTGCCAGCAGTTGGGGTGGGGGGCTGTTGAACACTGAAGCTTTCTTT

len: 16
d_gene: TRBD1
j_gene: TRBJ2-1
v_gene: TRBV11-2
abundance: -
CDR3aa: CASSSRGTGTRNEQFF
CDR3nt: TGTGCCAGCAGCTCTAGAGGGACAGGGACGAGGAATGAGCAGTTCTTC

len: 15
d_gene: -
j_gene: TRBJ2-3
v_gene: TRBV14
abundance: -
CDR3aa: CASSLTERSTDTQYF
CDR3nt: TGTGCCAGCAGCCTTACGGAGCGGAGCACAGATACGCAGTATTTT

len: 13
d_gene: TRBD2
j_gene: TRBJ2-1
v_gene: TRBV13
abundance: -
CDR3aa: CASVTSGHNEQFF
CDR3nt: TGTGCCAGCGTTACTAGCGGTCACAATGAGCAGTTCTTC

len: 13
d_gene: -
j_gene: TRBJ2-5
v_gene: TRBV9
abundance: -
CDR3aa: CASSVPPDETQYF
CDR3nt: TGTGCCAGCAGCGTGCCCCCCGACGAGACCCAGTACTTC

len: 16
d_gene: -
j_gene: TRBJ2-5
v_gene: TRBV14
abundance: -
CDR3aa: CASSQGVPAFKGTQYF
CDR3nt: TGTGCCAGCAGCCAAGGTGTCCCGGCCTTTAAGGGGACCCAGTACTTC

len: 14
d_gene: -
j_gene: TRBJ2-7
v_gene: TRBV7-8
abundance: -
CDR3aa: CASSFGGGAYEQYF
CDR3nt: TGTGCCAGCAGCTTTGGGGGCGGAGCCTACGAGCAGTACTTC

len: 17
d_gene: TRBD2
j_gene: TRBJ2-5
v_gene: TRBV7-6
abundance: -
CDR3aa: CASSLGSSGRDQETQYF
CDR3nt: TGTGCCAGCAGCTTGGGGTCTAGCGGGAGAGACCAAGAGACCCAGTACTTC

len: 12
d_gene: -
j_gene: TRBJ1-2
v_gene: TRBV7-8
abundance: -
CDR3aa: CASSFGGLDYTF
CDR3nt: TGTGCCAGCAGCTTCGGGGGTTTAGACTACACCTTC

len: 15
d_gene: -
j_gene: TRBJ2-1
v_gene: TRBV19
abundance: once
CDR3aa: CASSTRQESPNEQFF
CDR3nt: TGTGCCAGTAGTACCAGACAGGAGAGCCCCAATGAGCAGTTCTTC

len: 14
d_gene: -
j_gene: TRBJ2-7
v_gene: TRBV13
abundance: -
CDR3aa: CATSLGTDTYEQYF
CDR3nt: TGTGCCACTTCTCTCGGGACGGATACCTACGAGCAGTACTTC

len: 16
d_gene: -
j_gene: TRBJ2-7
v_gene: TRBV27
abundance: once
CDR3aa: CASSLSVGGIIYEQYF
CDR3nt: TGTGCCAGCAGTTTATCTGTGGGAGGAATCATTTACGAGCAGTACTTC

len: 16
d_gene: -
j_gene: TRBJ2-5
v_gene: TRBV7-9
abundance: -
CDR3aa: CASSLAKTDSQETQYF
CDR3nt: TGTGCCAGCAGCTTAGCGAAAACGGACAGCCAAGAGACCCAGTACTTC

len: 14
d_gene: -
j_gene: TRBJ2-7
v_gene: TRBV30
abundance: -
CDR3aa: CAWSQRSKRYEQYF
CDR3nt: TGTGCCTGGAGCCAGCGAAGTAAGAGATACGAGCAGTACTTC

len: 14
d_gene: -
j_gene: TRBJ2-7
v_gene: TRBV4-2
abundance: -
CDR3aa: CASSQGDLNHEQYF
CDR3nt: TGTGCCAGCAGCCAAGGGGACTTAAACCACGAGCAGTACTTC

len: 13
d_gene: -
j_gene: TRBJ2-6
v_gene: TRBV5-8
abundance: once
CDR3aa: CASSFGGANVLTF
CDR3nt: TGTGCCAGCAGCTTCGGTGGGGCCAACGTCCTGACTTTC

len: 13
d_gene: -
j_gene: TRBJ2-5
v_gene: TRBV7-6
abundance: -
CDR3aa: CASSLRLGETQYF
CDR3nt: TGTGCCAGCAGCCTGAGACTTGGAGAGACCCAGTACTTC

len: 13
d_gene: -
j_gene: TRBJ1-1
v_gene: TRBV6-5
abundance: -
CDR3aa: CASRPVGGTEAFF
CDR3nt: TGTGCCAGCAGGCCCGTCGGGGGAACTGAAGCTTTCTTT

len: 14
d_gene: TRBD2
j_gene: TRBJ2-1
v_gene: TRBV29-1
abundance: -
CDR3aa: CSVLLAGAGYEQFF
CDR3nt: TGCAGCGTTTTACTAGCGGGAGCAGGCTATGAGCAGTTCTTC

len: 14
d_gene: TRBD1
j_gene: TRBJ1-2
v_gene: TRBV7-9
abundance: -
CDR3aa: CASSPRQGAGGYTF
CDR3nt: TGTGCCAGCAGCCCCCGACAGGGGGCGGGCGGCTACACCTTC

len: 17
d_gene: -
j_gene: TRBJ2-1
v_gene: TRBV7-6
abundance: -
CDR3aa: CASSFRWTETSRNEQFF
CDR3nt: TGTGCCAGCAGCTTCCGTTGGACCGAGACTAGTAGGAATGAGCAGTTCTTC

len: 14
d_gene: TRBD2
j_gene: TRBJ2-1
v_gene: TRBV27
abundance: -
CDR3aa: CASRAGTSFNEQFF
CDR3nt: TGTGCCAGCCGCGCCGGGACTAGCTTCAATGAGCAGTTCTTC

len: 15
d_gene: TRBD1
j_gene: TRBJ1-5
v_gene: TRBV19
abundance: -
CDR3aa: CASTDDRGSNQPQHF
CDR3nt: TGTGCCAGTACCGATGACAGGGGGAGCAATCAGCCCCAGCATTTT

len: 14
d_gene: -
j_gene: TRBJ1-2
v_gene: TRBV27
abundance: once
CDR3aa: CASSFGDGNYGYTF
CDR3nt: TGTGCCAGCAGTTTCGGAGACGGAAACTATGGCTACACCTTC

len: 14
d_gene: -
j_gene: TRBJ2-5
v_gene: TRBV9
abundance: -
CDR3aa: CASSVSGSQETQYF
CDR3nt: TGTGCCAGCAGCGTATCCGGGAGCCAAGAGACCCAGTACTTC

len: 15
d_gene: TRBD1
j_gene: TRBJ2-1
v_gene: TRBV10-2
abundance: -
CDR3aa: CASRLGTGGGNEQFF
CDR3nt: TGCGCCAGCAGACTTGGGACAGGGGGAGGCAATGAGCAGTTCTTC

len: 17
d_gene: TRBD2
j_gene: TRBJ2-1
v_gene: TRBV9
abundance: -
CDR3aa: CASSERAGPVPYNEQFF
CDR3nt: TGTGCCAGCAGCGAGAGAGCGGGACCTGTTCCCTACAATGAGCAGTTCTTC

len: 11
d_gene: -
j_gene: TRBJ2-7
v_gene: TRBV5-4
abundance: -
CDR3aa: CASSSNGRQYF
CDR3nt: TGTGCCAGCAGCTCAAACGGGCGGCAGTACTTC

len: 12
d_gene: -
j_gene: TRBJ2-1
v_gene: TRBV5-6
abundance: -
CDR3aa: CASSLQYNEQFF
CDR3nt: TGTGCCAGCAGCCTACAATACAATGAGCAGTTCTTC

len: 15
d_gene: TRBD1
j_gene: TRBJ2-7
v_gene: TRBV6-5
abundance: -
CDR3aa: CASSPQGDQDNEQYF
CDR3nt: TGTGCCAGCAGCCCCCAGGGGGATCAGGATAACGAGCAGTACTTC

len: 15
d_gene: TRBD2
j_gene: TRBJ2-5
v_gene: TRBV2
abundance: -
CDR3aa: CASRPDSGSGETQYF
CDR3nt: TGTGCCAGCAGACCCGATAGCGGGAGTGGGGAGACCCAGTACTTC

len: 12
d_gene: -
j_gene: TRBJ2-7
v_gene: TRBV7-9
abundance: -
CDR3aa: CASSPTTYEQYF
CDR3nt: TGTGCCAGCAGCCCGACGACCTACGAGCAGTACTTC

len: 14
d_gene: -
j_gene: TRBJ1-6
v_gene: TRBV27
abundance: -
CDR3aa: CASSQTGSGSPLHF
CDR3nt: TGTGCCAGCAGCCAGACAGGATCTGGTTCACCCCTCCACTTT

len: 16
d_gene: -
j_gene: TRBJ2-7
v_gene: TRBV5-6
abundance: -
CDR3aa: CASSRTGSLGSYEQYF
CDR3nt: TGTGCCAGCAGCAGAACAGGGTCCCTCGGAAGCTACGAGCAGTACTTC